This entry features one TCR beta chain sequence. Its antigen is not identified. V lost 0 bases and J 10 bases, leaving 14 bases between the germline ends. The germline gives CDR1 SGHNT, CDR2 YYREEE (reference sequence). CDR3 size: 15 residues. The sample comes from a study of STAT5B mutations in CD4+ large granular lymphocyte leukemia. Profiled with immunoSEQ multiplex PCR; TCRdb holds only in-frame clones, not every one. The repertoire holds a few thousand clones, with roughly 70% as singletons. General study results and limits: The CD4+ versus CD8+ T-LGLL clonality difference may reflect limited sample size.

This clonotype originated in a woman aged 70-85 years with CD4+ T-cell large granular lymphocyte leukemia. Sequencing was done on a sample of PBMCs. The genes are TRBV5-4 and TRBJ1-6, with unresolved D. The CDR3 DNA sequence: TGTGCCAGCAGCTTGGGGCGGGGTTACGAGTCACCCCTCCACTTT. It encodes CASSLGRGYESPLHF.